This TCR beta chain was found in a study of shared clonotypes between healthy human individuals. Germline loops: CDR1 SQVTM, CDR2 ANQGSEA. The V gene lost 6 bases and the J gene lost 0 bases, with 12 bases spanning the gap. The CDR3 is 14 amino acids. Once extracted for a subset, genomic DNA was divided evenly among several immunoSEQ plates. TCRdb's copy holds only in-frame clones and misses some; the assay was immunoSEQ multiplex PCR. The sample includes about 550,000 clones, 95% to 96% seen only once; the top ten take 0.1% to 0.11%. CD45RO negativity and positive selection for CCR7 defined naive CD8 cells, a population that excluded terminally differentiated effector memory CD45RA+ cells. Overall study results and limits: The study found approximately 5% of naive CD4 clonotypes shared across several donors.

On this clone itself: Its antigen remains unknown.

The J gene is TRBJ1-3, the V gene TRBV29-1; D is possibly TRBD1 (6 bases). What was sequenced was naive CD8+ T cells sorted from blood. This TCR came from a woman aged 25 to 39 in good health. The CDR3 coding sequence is TGCAGCGTCGTGGGGACACTCTCTGGAAACACCATATATTTT. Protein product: CSVVGTLSGNTIYF. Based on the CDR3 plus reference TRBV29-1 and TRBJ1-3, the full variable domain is SAVISQKPSRDICQRGTSLTIQCQVDSQVTMMFWYRQQPGQSLTLIATANQGSEATYESGFVIDKFPISRPNLTFSTLTVSNMSPEDSSIYLCSVVGTLSGNTIYFGEGSWLTVV.